The 8 T cell receptor beta chains in this list originate from one sample, sequenced in a study of T cell responses to AZD1222 COVID-19 vaccine. Repertoires were generated with immunoSEQ multiplex PCR, while TCRdb's copy carries only in-frame clones and drops some. There are 100,000 to 150,000 clones in the sample; approximately 90% occur only once, and 0.8% to 1.1% lies in the top ten. Source: peripheral blood, taken on day 0 of AZD1222 vaccination. Source of these receptors: an adult in good health.

This clone was seen just once. The chain couples TRBV5-8 to TRBJ1-5; D might be TRBD1 (6 bases). This CDR3 spans 13 amino acids. The germline V and J ends were trimmed by 7 bases and 3 bases, with 11 bases remaining between them. Germline lookup yields CDR1 SGHTS and CDR2 YDEGEE. CDR3 sequence (DNA): TGTGCCAGCCACAGGGACCTCAATCAGCCCCAGCATTTT. This translates into CASHRDLNQPQHF.

The chain recombines TRBV6-6 with TRBJ1-6; the D is unclear. The CDR3 totals 14 residues. V was pared by 4 bases and J by 5 bases, with 9 bases between. The V gene's germline CDR1 is MNHNY and CDR2 SVGAGI (reference sequence). CDR3 loop: CASSSPGNNSPLHF. The CDR3 coding sequence is TGTGCCAGCAGTTCCCCGGGAAATAATTCACCCCTCCACTTT.

The chain combines TRBV5-4 with TRBJ2-1; 7 nucleotides align to TRBD2. CDR3 length equals 16 residues. With V trimmed by 0 bases and J by 4 bases, 7 bases remained unmatched. Germline V gene lookup returns CDR1 SGHNT and CDR2 YYREEE (reference sequence). The CDR3 sequence: CASSLAGSGKYNEQFF. CDR3 sequence (DNA): TGTGCCAGCAGCTTGGCAGGAAGCGGGAAGTACAATGAGCAGTTCTTC.

A remark on this clone: At one end the junction does not follow the germline gene, possibly because of a read error. The V call is TRBV7-7, the J call TRBJ2-7, with D unresolved. Germline values: CDR1 SSHAT, CDR2 FNYEAQ (reference sequence). The CDR3 runs to 13 residues. The CDR3 sequence is CASSLNRVSEQYF. For the CDR3, the DNA is TGTGCTAGCAGCTTAAATAGGGTGAGCGAGCAGTACTTC.

V is TRBV2 and J is TRBJ2-7, with 7 positions matching TRBD1. This CDR3 is 14 amino acids long. Germline assignment: CDR1 SNHLY and CDR2 FYNNEI. With 6 bases clipped from V and 4 bases from J, the junction kept 9 bases outside the gene matches. CDR3 DNA sequence: TGTGCCAGCAGGACCGGGACAGCCCCTTACGAGCAGTACTTC. This translates into CASRTGTAPYEQYF.

The chain combines TRBV19 with TRBJ2-1, with a possible D match to TRBD1 (6 bases). The CDR3 has 18 amino acids. CDR1 is LNHDA and CDR2 is SQIVND in the germline V gene (reference sequence). Trimming removed 4 bases from V and 4 bases from J, with 23 bases in between. The chain's CDR3 is CASSTGNPGHRYYNEQFF. The CDR3 DNA reads as TGTGCCAGTAGTACAGGTAACCCGGGACACAGATATTACAATGAGCAGTTCTTC.

V and J are TRBV6-5 and TRBJ1-2, with D possibly matching TRBD1 (6 bases). CDR1 is MNHEY and CDR2 is SVGAGI in the germline V gene. With 5 bases removed from V and 4 bases from J, the gap between germline ends came to 11 bases. The CDR3 contains 13 residues. DNA for the CDR3: TGTGCCAGCAGTCCGGGACACTCCTATGGCTACACCTTC. It is translated as CASSPGHSYGYTF.

This chain links TRBV15 with TRBJ1-1; weak D call: TRBD1 (6 bases). The V end lost 6 bases, the J end lost 5 bases, and 13 bases lay between the germline ends. CDR3 length: 13 residues. Per germline, CDR1 LNHNV and CDR2 YYDKDF (reference sequence). Here the CDR3 reads CATSLQGRTEAFF. CDR3 nucleotide sequence: TGTGCCACCAGTTTACAGGGTAGAACTGAAGCTTTCTTT.